This T cell receptor (beta chain) stems from a study of Ad26.COV2.S vaccination and SARS-CoV-2 variants. Whole-study context: Trial arm assignment for the donor was COV1001 Ad26.COV2.S.

This clone was picked up a small number of times. At the DNA level, this CDR3 is encoded by other sequences in the same sample as well. Treatment given: over 15 received Ad26.COV2.S at low or high dose, single or two shots; roughly 5 received placebo; per-sample allocation not given. Collection of the samples took place on day 63 after the first injection of vaccine or placebo. At a Boston site, the person donating was an adult of 18-55 years. Produced via immunoSEQ multiplex PCR; TCRdb's table is partial and in-frame only. In the table there are about 390,000 clones, roughly nine tenths of which are singletons. The CDR3 covers 12 residues. Germline CDR1 is SGHVS and CDR2 is FQNEAQ. V was shortened by 5 bases and J by 5 bases, with 7 bases between the two germline ends.

Sequenced material: peripheral blood, taken in a trial of Ad26.COV2.S vaccine versus placebo. This clonotype originated in a person aged 18-65 years who received the Ad26.COV2.S COVID-19 vaccine or a placebo. The chain couples TRBV7-8 to TRBJ1-5; no firm D call. This CDR3 is CASSSGDQPQHF. CDR3 sequence (DNA): TGTGCCAGCAGCAGCGGGGATCAGCCCCAGCATTTT.